The text below deals with one T cell receptor (beta chain). The antigen is unknown. The CDR3 has 15 residues. With 5 bases removed from V and 2 bases from J, the gap between germline ends came to 15 bases. Germline loops: CDR1 LGHDT, CDR2 YNNKEL (reference sequence). The source of the sample is a study of T cell responses to AZD1222 COVID-19 vaccine. Whole-study findings and limits: CD4 TCRs covered the whole spike, strongest at regions 160-218 and 743-854. Reportedly, nearly half of unique spike TCRs recognized epitopes outside B.1.351/B.1.1.7 mutations.

Assay: immunoSEQ multiplex PCR; the TCRdb copy retains only in-frame clones and omits some. The data hold about 100,000 clones, with about 88% observed a single time. Sequencing was performed on peripheral blood, taken on day 0 of AZD1222 vaccination. This sequence originates from an adult in good health. The chain joins TRBV3-1 (or the pseudogene TRBV3-2) to TRBJ1-1; possibly TRBD1 for D (6 bases). This CDR3 is CASSSLGGKNTEAFF. CDR3 coding DNA: TGTGCCAGCAGCTCCCTAGGGGGGAAAAACACTGAAGCTTTCTTT.